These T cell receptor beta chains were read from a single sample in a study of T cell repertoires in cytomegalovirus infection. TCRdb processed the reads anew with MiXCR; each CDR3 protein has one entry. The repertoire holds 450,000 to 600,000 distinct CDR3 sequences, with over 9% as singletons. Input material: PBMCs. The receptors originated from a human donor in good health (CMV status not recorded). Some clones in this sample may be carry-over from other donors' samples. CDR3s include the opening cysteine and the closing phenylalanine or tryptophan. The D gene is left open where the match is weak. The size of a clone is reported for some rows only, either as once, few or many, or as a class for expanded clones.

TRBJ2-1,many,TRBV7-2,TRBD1,CASSRGQGAGEQFF,TGTGCCAGCAGCAGGGGACAGGGGGCTGGGGAGCAGTTCTTC
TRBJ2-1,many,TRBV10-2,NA,CASSEPADASSYNEQFF,TGCGCCAGCAGTGAGCCAGCGGACGCAAGCTCCTACAATGAGCAGTTCTTC
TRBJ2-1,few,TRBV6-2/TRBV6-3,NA,CASKDGGIEQFF,TGTGCCAGCAAGGACGGGGGTATTGAGCAGTTCTTC
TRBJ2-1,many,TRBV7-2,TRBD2,CASSLSPGLAGKGEQFF,TGTGCCAGCAGCTTAAGCCCGGGACTAGCGGGAAAAGGTGAGCAGTTCTTC
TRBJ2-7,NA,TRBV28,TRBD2,CASSPWGEGGYEQYF,TGTGCCAGCAGTCCATGGGGGGAGGGCGGGTACGAGCAGTACTTC
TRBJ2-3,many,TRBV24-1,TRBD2,CATRGLAGADTQYF,TGTGCCACCCGCGGACTAGCGGGAGCCGATACGCAGTATTTT
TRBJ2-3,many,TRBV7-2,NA,CASSHYSGGTDTQYF,TGTGCCAGCAGCCACTACTCGGGAGGCACAGATACGCAGTATTTT
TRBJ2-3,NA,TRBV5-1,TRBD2,CASSLDGLASDTQCF,TGCGCCAGCAGCTTGGACGGACTAGCCTCAGATACGCAGTGTTTT
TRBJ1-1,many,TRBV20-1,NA,CSARDGAWNTEAFF,TGCAGTGCTAGAGATGGGGCCTGGAACACTGAAGCTTTCTTT
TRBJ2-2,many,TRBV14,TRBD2,CASSQPRAGDYTGELFF,TGTGCCAGCAGCCAACCCCGAGCGGGGGACTACACCGGGGAGCTGTTTTTT
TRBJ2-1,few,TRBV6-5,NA,CASRTPSSGYNEQFF,TGTGCCAGCAGGACCCCCTCGTCGGGCTACAATGAGCAGTTCTTC
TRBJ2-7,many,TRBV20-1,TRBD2,CSASPLGREREQYF,TGCAGTGCTTCGCCGCTTGGGCGGGAGCGCGAGCAGTACTTC
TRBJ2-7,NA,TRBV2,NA,CASSEVDVSYEQYF,TGTGCCAGCAGTGAAGTGGATGTCTCCTACGAGCAGTACTTC
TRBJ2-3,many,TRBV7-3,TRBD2,CASSWSGRAADTQYF,TGTGCCAGCAGCTGGAGCGGGAGGGCCGCAGATACGCAGTATTTT
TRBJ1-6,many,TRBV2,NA,CASRIQGTSYNSPLHF,TGTGCCAGCAGGATTCAGGGGACTTCCTATAATTCACCCCTCCACTTT
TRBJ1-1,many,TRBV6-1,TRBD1,CATPGQGDIMNTEAFF,TGTGCCACCCCGGGACAGGGTGACATTATGAACACTGAAGCTTTCTTT
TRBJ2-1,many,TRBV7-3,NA,CASSHSGNSYNEQFF,TGTGCCAGCAGTCATAGCGGAAACTCCTACAATGAGCAGTTCTTC
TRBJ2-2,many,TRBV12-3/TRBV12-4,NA,CASSFGTNTGELFF,TGTGCCAGCAGTTTCGGGACGAACACCGGGGAGCTGTTTTTT
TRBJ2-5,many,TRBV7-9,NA,CASSSTLEETQYF,TGTGCCAGCAGTTCAACACTGGAGGAGACCCAGTACTTC
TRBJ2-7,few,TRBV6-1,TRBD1,CATRRDRSTYEQYF,TGTGCCACCCGCCGGGACAGATCCACCTACGAGCAGTACTTC
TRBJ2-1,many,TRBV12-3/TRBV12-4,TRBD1,CASSLRDRNNEQFF,TGTGCCAGCAGTCTTAGGGACAGAAACAATGAGCAGTTCTTC
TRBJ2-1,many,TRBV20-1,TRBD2,CSARTGTSGYNEQFF,TGCAGTGCTAGAACCGGGACTAGCGGCTACAATGAGCAGTTCTTC
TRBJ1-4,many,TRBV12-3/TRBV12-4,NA,CASTGISGDEKLFF,TGTGCCAGCACCGGGATAAGCGGCGATGAAAAACTGTTTTTT
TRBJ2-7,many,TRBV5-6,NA,CASSPGDSTTYEQYF,TGTGCCAGCAGCCCGGGGGACAGCACAACCTACGAGCAGTACTTC
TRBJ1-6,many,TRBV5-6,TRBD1,CASSRQGGYNSPLHF,TGTGCCAGCAGTCGCCAAGGGGGCTACAATTCACCCCTCCACTTT
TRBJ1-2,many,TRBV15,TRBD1,CATRDRGRGDYGYTF,TGTGCCACCAGGGACAGGGGCCGGGGGGACTATGGCTACACCTTC